These 30 T cell receptor beta chains were all obtained from the same sample, sequenced in a study of blood T cell repertoires in COVID-19. Sequenced by immunoSEQ multiplex PCR; TCRdb stores in-frame clones only, minus some. The sample has about 120,000 clones; 82% are singletons. The specimen sequenced was peripheral blood. These receptors came from a woman aged 65 to 85 with acute or convalescent COVID-19.

The J gene is TRBJ2-2, the V gene TRBV7-9; 7 bases map to TRBD2. Germline V gene data show CDR1 as SEHNR and CDR2 as FQNEAQ (reference sequence). The CDR3 is 15 amino acids. Trimming at V came to 1 base and at J to 2 bases, leaving 1 base not matched to a gene. The CDR3 here is CASSLVGLNTGELFF. In nucleotides, the CDR3 is TGTGCCAGCAGCTTAGTGGGACTAAACACCGGGGAGCTGTTTTTT.

This clone came up once. The chain uses TRBV5-1 and TRBJ1-1; D is possibly TRBD1 (5 bases). CDR3 length: 13 residues. The germline CDR1 and CDR2 sequences are SGHRS and YFSETQ. V lost 2 bases, J lost 10 bases, and 15 bases lay in between. CDR3 amino acids: CASSLHQGAGAFF. The CDR3 DNA is TGCGCCAGCAGCTTACATCAGGGAGCGGGAGCTTTCTTT.

The table lists this clone with a few counts. The same CDR3 also results from other DNA sequences found in this sample. CDR3 sequence (DNA): TGCAGTGCTAGTAGCGGGCATGAGGCTTTCTTT. It specifies CSASSGHEAFF. V and J are TRBV20-1 and TRBJ1-1; D not certain. This CDR3 comprises 11 residues. V was pared by 3 bases and J by 11 bases, with 13 bases between. Germline V gives CDR1 DFQATT, CDR2 SNEGSKA (reference sequence).

CDR3 amino acids: CASSLELDWNYGYTF. The CDR3 bases are TGTGCCAGCAGCTTAGAATTAGACTGGAACTATGGCTACACCTTC. The chain has TRBV7-9 and TRBJ1-2; D is unclear. Trimming cost V 1 base and J 2 bases, with 11 bases left between them. This CDR3 is built from 15 residues. Germline-derived CDR1 and CDR2 are SEHNR and FQNEAQ (reference sequence).

The chain joins TRBV4-2 to TRBJ1-2; TRBD1 is a possible D gene (6 bases). The CDR3 sequence is 15 residues long. Trimming cost V 0 bases and J 7 bases, with 15 bases left between them. Looked up from germline, CDR1 is LGHNA and CDR2 is YNFKEQ. The chain's CDR3 is CASSQDRQDKIGYTF. In DNA, the CDR3 is TGTGCCAGCAGCCAAGATAGACAGGACAAAATTGGCTACACCTTC.

The chain couples TRBV5-1 to TRBJ1-2; 8 bases align to TRBD1. The CDR3 is 14 residues long. With 6 bases clipped from V and 0 bases from J, the junction kept 4 bases outside the gene matches. In germline, CDR1 is SGHRS, CDR2 YFSETQ. CDR3 protein: CASNTGGANYGYTF. For the CDR3, the DNA is TGCGCCAGCAATACAGGGGGAGCTAACTATGGCTACACCTTC.

The CDR3 region has the DNA TGTGCCAGCAGTCAGACACAGGGGGCAGTCTATGGCTACACCTTC. It encodes CASSQTQGAVYGYTF. The rearrangement links TRBV6-5 to TRBJ1-2; 9 bases line up with TRBD1. The trim removed 5 bases at V and 4 bases at J, leaving 8 bases unmatched. The CDR3 is made up of 15 amino acids. CDR1 and CDR2 (germline): MNHEY, SVGAGI.

This sequence joins TRBV30 and TRBJ1-3, with 8 bases matching TRBD1. V shed 1 base, J shed 2 bases, and the junction held 10 bases outside the gene matches. This CDR3 is built from 17 residues. Germline CDR1 reads GTSNPN; CDR2 reads SVGIG (reference sequence). CDR3 protein: CAWSEGPGQVAGNTIYF. In DNA form, the CDR3 reads TGTGCCTGGAGTGAGGGTCCGGGACAGGTCGCTGGAAACACCATATATTTT.

This clone was seen a single time. The chain uses TRBV30 and TRBJ2-5; 8 bases align to TRBD2. V trimming: 2 bases; J trimming: 7 bases; junction bases outside the gene matches: 3. This CDR3 is built from 12 residues. The germline V gene has CDR1 GTSNPN and CDR2 SVGIG (reference sequence). The CDR3 DNA follows: TGTGCCTGGAGTACTAGCGGTGGGACCCAGTACTTC. Its protein is CAWSTSGGTQYF.

The chain recombines TRBV7-8 with TRBJ2-7; maybe TRBD2 (7 bases). Per germline, CDR1 SGHVS and CDR2 FQNEAQ. The CDR3 is 13 residues long. V was cut by 2 bases and J by 7 bases, with 12 bases left in between. CDR3 amino acids: CASSLSGGIEQYV. The CDR3 DNA reads TGTGCCAGCAGCTTATCGGGGGGCATTGAGCAGTACGTC.

The gene calls are TRBV10-2 and TRBJ2-7, with 9 bases that match TRBD1. Trimming took 5 bases from V and 6 from J; bases not matched to a gene: 5. CDR1 and CDR2 from the germline V gene are WSHSY and SAAADI. CDR3 length: 13 amino acids. The CDR3 nucleotides are TGCGCCAGCAGTCGGGACAGGGTCGGCGAGCAGTACGTC. Translating gives CASSRDRVGEQYV.

The chain recombines TRBV5-1 with TRBJ2-3; TRBD2 might be the D (5 bases). Per germline, CDR1 SGHRS and CDR2 YFSETQ. There are 16 residues in the CDR3. Trimming shortened V by 0 bases and J by 0 bases, and 11 bases separated the two germline ends. This CDR3 is CASSLARGPSTDTQYF. The CDR3 DNA sequence: TGCGCCAGCAGCTTGGCCAGAGGGCCGAGCACAGATACGCAGTATTTT.

This clone occurred a few times. The chain employs TRBV6-2 or TRBV6-3 and TRBJ2-2; 7 positions match TRBD1. Germline trimming cut 4 bases from V and 6 bases from J; bases unmatched to any gene: 17. CDR3 length: 18 amino acids. The V gene's germline CDR1 is MNHEY and CDR2 SVGEGT. The CDR3 spells CASSSWVGQGQDAGELFF. For the CDR3, the DNA is TGTGCCAGCAGTTCCTGGGTGGGCCAAGGACAGGACGCCGGGGAGCTGTTTTTT.

The chain links TRBV9 to TRBJ2-5; 9 nucleotides align to TRBD2. The CDR3 runs 15 residues. Germline trimming cut 2 bases from V and 4 bases from J; bases unmatched to any gene: 6. Germline V gives CDR1 SGDLS, CDR2 YYNGEE. The CDR3 spells CASSVSGGSGETQYF. CDR3 coding DNA: TGTGCCAGCAGCGTGAGCGGGGGGTCGGGAGAGACCCAGTACTTC.

V usage is TRBV7-8 and J usage is TRBJ2-1; 7 nucleotides align to TRBD1. The CDR3 covers 16 residues. The V segment lost 1 base and the J segment 4 bases; nucleotides outside the gene matches: 7. Germline-derived CDR1 and CDR2 are SGHVS and FQNEAQ. The DNA of the CDR3 is TGTGCCAGCAGCTTAGTATTCGGGACAGTGTACAATGAGCAGTTCTTC. Amino acids: CASSLVFGTVYNEQFF.

The V call is TRBV9, the J call TRBJ1-1; 7 positions agree with TRBD1. The trim removed 4 bases at V and 0 bases at J, leaving 6 bases unmatched. The CDR3 is 15 amino acids. Looked up from germline, CDR1 is SGDLS and CDR2 is YYNGEE. CDR3 bases: TGTGCCAGCAGCACCCGACAGGGATTGAACACTGAAGCTTTCTTT. Its protein product is CASSTRQGLNTEAFF.

V gene TRBV11-2 combines with J gene TRBJ1-1; D is perhaps TRBD1 (5 bases). CDR1 SGHAT and CDR2 FQNNGV come from the germline V gene. The CDR3 covers 14 residues. Trimming cost V 5 bases and J 2 bases, with 12 bases left between them. This CDR3 reads CASSRGLRNTEAFF. In DNA form, the CDR3 reads TGTGCCAGCAGCAGGGGACTTAGAAACACTGAAGCTTTCTTT. Full variable domain (outside the CDR3, taken from reference TRBV11-2 and TRBJ1-1): EAGVAQSPRYKIIEKRQSVAFWCNPISGHATLYWYQQILGQGPKLLIQFQNNGVVDDSQLPKDRFSAERLKGVDSTLKIQPAKLEDSAVYLCASSRGLRNTEAFFGQGTRLTVV.

The chain links TRBV7-9 to TRBJ1-1; no definite D call. CDR1 and CDR2 from the germline V gene are SEHNR and FQNEAQ (reference sequence). This CDR3 contains 12 residues. Between the trimmed V and J ends, which lost 5 bases and 7 bases, there was a span of 11 bases. The CDR3 nucleotides are TGTGCCAGCAGCGCCGACGAGGATGAAGCTTTCTTT. This codes for CASSADEDEAFF. Full variable domain (rest looked up from reference TRBV7-9 and TRBJ1-1): DTGVSQNPRHKITKRGQNVTFRCDPISEHNRLYWYRQTLGQGPEFLTYFQNEAQLEKSRLLSDRFSAERPKGSFSTLEIQRTEQGDSAMYLCASSADEDEAFFGQGTRLTVV.

This clone was recorded only once. This chain links TRBV5-1 with TRBJ1-6; no clear D gene. The CDR3 consists of 13 residues. The V gene's germline CDR1 is SGHRS and CDR2 YFSETQ. Trimming stripped 2 bases from V and 7 bases from J, with 7 bases between. This CDR3 reads CASSFQENSPLHF. Here the CDR3 DNA reads TGCGCCAGCAGCTTCCAGGAAAATTCACCCCTCCACTTT.

This chain links TRBV4-2 with TRBJ1-4; D call uncertain. This CDR3 spans 15 amino acids. V was clipped by 4 bases and J by 6 bases, with 15 bases between them. Per the germline V gene, CDR1 is LGHNA and CDR2 is YNFKEQ. CDR3 DNA sequence: TGTGCCAGCAGCCCCCAGCCAAGGCAGGATGAAAAACTGTTTTTT. Translated: CASSPQPRQDEKLFF.

The CDR3 DNA follows: TGTGCCAGCAGCCAAGTCGACAGGGACGCCGGGCAGCCCCAGCATTTT. This codes for CASSQVDRDAGQPQHF. The chain has TRBV4-2 and TRBJ1-5; the match to TRBD1 covers 7 bases. In germline, CDR1 is LGHNA, CDR2 YNFKEQ. V lost 1 base to trimming and J lost 7 bases; unmatched junction nucleotides: 10. The CDR3 totals 16 residues.

The chain is built from TRBV7-3 and TRBJ1-1, with D perhaps TRBD1 (5 bases). The V gene's germline CDR1 is SGHTA and CDR2 FQGTGA. The CDR3 totals 15 residues. V was pared by 3 bases and J by 5 bases, with 16 bases between. DNA for the CDR3: TGTGCCAGCAGCTTGGGGCCCGGACGTCCGACTGAAGCTTTCTTT. It yields the protein CASSLGPGRPTEAFF.

The rearrangement joins TRBV9 to TRBJ1-2; D unresolved. The CDR3 covers 15 residues. Germline-derived CDR1 and CDR2 are SGDLS and YYNGEE. V dropped 0 bases and J dropped 3 bases, with 12 bases sitting between them. CDR3 loop: CASSVAPIQDYGYTF. The CDR3 nucleotides read TGTGCCAGCAGCGTAGCCCCTATCCAGGACTATGGCTACACCTTC.

This rearrangement joins TRBV4-3 to TRBJ1-5; D remains unclear. Germline loops: CDR1 LGHNA, CDR2 YSLEER. V was cut by 0 bases and J by 3 bases, with 9 bases left in between. The CDR3 totals 15 residues. CDR3 in DNA: TGCGCCAGCAGCCAAGATCGAAGCAACAATCAGCCCCAGCATTTT. This encodes CASSQDRSNNQPQHF.

The CDR3 reads CAGNRDWREKLFF. The CDR3, as DNA: TGTGCCGGAAACCGGGACTGGCGGGAAAAACTGTTTTTT. V and J are TRBV6-6 and TRBJ1-4, with a weak D call TRBD1 (5 bases). Germline CDR1 is MNHNY and CDR2 is SVGAGI (reference sequence). V was pared by 11 bases and J by 8 bases, with 18 bases between. CDR3 length: 13 residues.

The gene calls are TRBV6-6 and TRBJ1-3; D remains ambiguous. The CDR3 loop spans 15 amino acids. CDR1 is MNHNY, CDR2 SVGAGI, per germline (reference sequence). V was pared by 0 bases and J by 0 bases, with 6 bases between. In DNA, the CDR3 is TGTGCCAGCAGTTACTCGGCATTCTCTGGAAACACCATATATTTT. This translates into CASSYSAFSGNTIYF.

This chain links TRBV7-8 with TRBJ2-3, with D perhaps matching TRBD1 (7 bases). In germline, CDR1 is SGHVS, CDR2 FQNEAQ. The CDR3 has 15 residues. V lost 5 bases to trimming and J lost 5 bases, with 17 bases between them. The CDR3 DNA reads TGTGCCAGCAGCACTCGACAGGGAGGAATAGATACGCAGTATTTT. Protein: CASSTRQGGIDTQYF.

The rearrangement uses TRBV12-1 and TRBJ2-2; the D call TRBD1 from the table was never checked on the DNA. TRBV12-1 is noted as a pseudogene. The CDR3 is 16 amino acids. CDR3 DNA: TGTGCCAGCAGCGTCGGACAGGGTGTAGACACCGGGGAGCTGTTTTTT. This codes for CASSVGQGVDTGELFF.

The chain links TRBV19 to TRBJ1-2, with 9 bases identical to TRBD1. The germline CDR1 and CDR2 sequences are LNHDA and SQIVND (reference sequence). Trimming at V came to 6 bases and at J to 4 bases, leaving 6 bases not matched to a gene. CDR3 length equals 14 residues. In DNA, the CDR3 is TGTGCCAGTAGCCTGGACAGGGGAACCTATGGCTACACCTTC. It specifies CASSLDRGTYGYTF.

This clone was recorded only once. CDR3 loop: CASSLNFGGGASEQFF. The CDR3 region has the DNA TGTGCCAGCAGCTTGAATTTTGGCGGGGGGGCGAGTGAGCAGTTCTTC. The chain is built from TRBV5-4 and TRBJ2-1; 9 bases match TRBD2. Trimming removed 1 base from V and 9 bases from J; junction bases left unmatched: 11. This CDR3 is 16 amino acids long. CDR1 is SGHNT and CDR2 is YYREEE in the germline V gene (reference sequence).